What follows are 15 T cell receptor beta chains derived from one specimen sequenced in a study of regulatory T cells in long-lasting Graves disease (dated by TCRdb to about 2021). Receptor amplification or capture employed multiplex PCR. The sequencer was an Illumina HiSeq 4000. To build TCR beta libraries, CDR3 regions were amplified by Arm-PCR using iRepertoire HTBI primers. The public reads were reprocessed in TCRdb via fastp at Q25 and MiXCR, keeping in-frame beta chains. Rows with a matching CDR3 protein are joined into one entry that keeps the most common DNA and genes. The sample has hundreds of thousands of distinct CDR3 sequences on record, less than 25% of them singletons. Together, the top ten hold 7.8% of the sample. The sample's time point label, in plain terms: persistent/refractory GD, antithyroid drugs over 5 years with positive TRAb. RNA was extracted from PBMCs in TRIzol for both TCR sequencing and RNA sequencing.

The sample in question was peripheral blood mononuclear cells (PBMCs), obtained when the disease was refractory, from a patient treated with antithyroid drugs. These receptors were collected from a female donor with Graves disease.

This chain connects TRBV7-9 to TRBJ2-7; TRBD2 aligns across 7 bases. CDR1 SEHNR and CDR2 FQNEAQ come from the germline V gene (reference sequence). After removal of 4 bases from V and 5 bases from J, the junction contained 8 bases not matched to a gene. The CDR3 length is 14 residues. CDR3 amino acids: CASSSLADRDEQYF. CDR3 nucleotides: TGTGCCAGCAGCTCTCTAGCGGACCGGGACGAGCAGTACTTC.

This clonotype was counted between two and nine times. The chain recombines TRBV7-9 with TRBJ2-2; D gene uncertain. Germline V gene data show CDR1 as SEHNR and CDR2 as FQNEAQ (reference sequence). The CDR3 sequence is 13 residues long. The V gene lost 9 bases and the J gene lost 0 bases, with 8 bases spanning the gap. The CDR3 bases are TGTGCCAGAGGTTCGGCGAACACCGGGGAGCTGTTTTTT. It translates to CARGSANTGELFF.

A note on this clonotype: A single base separates this from a much larger clone, so it may be a read error. V gene TRBV24-1 combines with J gene TRBJ2-5, with a possible D match to TRBD2 (5 bases). Germline V gene sequence: CDR1 KGHDR, CDR2 SFDVKD. The CDR3 spans 14 residues. CDR3 protein: CAISDSGFEETQYF. In nucleotides, the CDR3 is TGTGCCATCAGTGATTCGGGGTTCGAAGAGACCCAGTACTTC.

The table lists this clonotype with many counts. The genes are TRBV28 and TRBJ1-6, with 9 bases that match TRBD1. CDR1 is MDHEN, CDR2 SYDVKM, per germline. The V and J ends lost 3 bases and 7 bases, in that order; junction bases with no gene match: 4. There are 15 residues in the CDR3. In nucleotides, the CDR3 is TGTGCCAGCAGTTTGGCCGGGACAGGGAATTCACCCCTCCACTTT. It is translated as CASSLAGTGNSPLHF.

This clonotype was observed a few times. A much larger clone differs from this one at a single base, so this may be a read error. This chain joins TRBV19 and TRBJ1-1; possibly TRBD1 for D (5 bases). Trimming took off 3 bases at V and 0 bases at J, with 8 bases between the two ends. From germline, CDR1 is LNHDA and CDR2 SQIVND (reference sequence). The CDR3 extends over 14 amino acids. CDR3 sequence: CASSMGRMNTEAFF. Written as DNA, the CDR3 is TGTGCCAGTAGTATGGGACGGATGAACACTGAAGCTTTCTTT.

This clonotype was observed at least ten times. V and J are TRBV9 and TRBJ2-5; TRBD2 agrees at 7 bases. The V gene's germline CDR1 is SGDLS and CDR2 YYNGEE. This CDR3 is built from 14 residues. J lost 5 bases, V lost 5 bases, and 9 bases had no gene match. CDR3 sequence (DNA): TGTGCCAGCAGTGTGGGAGGGGTCGTGGAGACCCAGTACTTC. This sequence encodes CASSVGGVVETQYF.

About this clonotype: A much more abundant neighbour one base away suggests this may be a read error. This chain joins TRBV7-9 and TRBJ1-1; D not resolved. V dropped 1 base and J dropped 11 bases, with 17 bases sitting between them. Germline CDR1 and CDR2: SEHNR and FQNEAQ (reference sequence). The CDR3 is 14 residues long. The CDR3 region is CASSLDGERVGAFF. In nucleotides, the CDR3 is TGTGCCAGCAGCTTAGATGGTGAGAGGGTAGGGGCTTTCTTT.

This clonotype was seen a few times. This chain connects TRBV12-3 or TRBV12-4 to TRBJ2-6; D gene unclear. V dropped 6 bases and J dropped 3 bases, with 9 bases sitting between them. The CDR3 has 14 residues. CDR3 sequence reads: CASRGMVGANVLTF. DNA of the CDR3: TGTGCCAGCAGGGGGATGGTTGGGGCCAACGTCCTGACTTTC.

This clonotype occurred many times. The rearrangement uses TRBV6-1 and TRBJ2-5; perhaps TRBD2 as D (6 bases). Germline V lookup: CDR1 MNHNS, CDR2 SASEGT. This CDR3 region has 15 residues. The germline V and J ends were trimmed by 6 bases and 5 bases, with 19 bases remaining between them. For the CDR3, the DNA is TGTGCCAGCAGCCCCCGGACCGCGGGGTGGGAGACCCAGTACTTC. As protein: CASSPRTAGWETQYF.

This clonotype was found many times. The chain combines TRBV29-1 with TRBJ2-2; 11 bases map to TRBD2. Germline trimming cut 4 bases from V and 0 bases from J; bases unmatched to any gene: 7. Per germline, CDR1 SQVTM and CDR2 ANQGSEA. This CDR3 has 17 amino acids. CDR3 DNA: TGCAGCGTTGCGCGATTAGCGGGAGGGCCGAACACCGGGGAGCTGTTTTTT. Protein sequence: CSVARLAGGPNTGELFF.

The chain uses TRBV4-1 and TRBJ1-1, with D hard to call. The CDR3 has 16 residues. Trimming took off 2 bases at V and 0 bases at J, with 13 bases between the two ends. CDR1 MGHRA and CDR2 YSYEKL come from the germline V gene. The CDR3 DNA is TGCGCCAGCAGCCAAAAAATCGGCGGGGTGAACACTGAAGCTTTCTTT. This encodes CASSQKIGGVNTEAFF.

This chain links TRBV29-1 with TRBJ2-1; a weak D match, TRBD1 (6 bases). The CDR3 runs to 15 residues. Germline V lookup: CDR1 SQVTM, CDR2 ANQGSEA. The V end lost 3 bases, the J end lost 2 bases, and 14 bases lay between the germline ends. The CDR3 protein is CSVDDRFVTYNEQFF. For the CDR3, the DNA is TGCAGCGTTGACGACAGGTTCGTTACCTACAATGAGCAGTTCTTC.

This chain joins TRBV2 and TRBJ2-5; 9 bases align to TRBD2. The J segment lost 4 bases and the V segment lost 3 bases, leaving 6 bases of the junction unmatched. This CDR3 is built from 15 residues. Germline V CDR1 and CDR2: SNHLY, FYNNEI. As DNA, the CDR3 is TGTGCCAGCAGTGATTTGCTAGCGGGGTCAGAGACCCAGTACTTC. Translating gives CASSDLLAGSETQYF.

This chain uses TRBV20-1 with TRBJ2-7, with unresolved D. Germline values: CDR1 DFQATT, CDR2 SNEGSKA (reference sequence). There are 13 residues in the CDR3. V was clipped by 2 bases and J by 0 bases, with 8 bases between them. CDR3 amino acids: CSARQVTSYEQYF. The CDR3 DNA sequence: TGCAGTGCTAGACAGGTCACCTCCTACGAGCAGTACTTC.

This clonotype was seen repeatedly, ten times or more. This rearrangement joins TRBV2 to TRBJ1-5; 9 bases line up with TRBD1. The CDR3 is 15 residues long. J gave up 6 bases and V 6 bases, and 9 bases lay outside the gene matches. CDR1 SNHLY and CDR2 FYNNEI come from the germline V gene. Here the CDR3 reads CASRGQGRAGQPQHF. CDR3 nucleotide sequence: TGTGCCAGCAGAGGACAGGGGCGGGCTGGTCAGCCCCAGCATTTT.